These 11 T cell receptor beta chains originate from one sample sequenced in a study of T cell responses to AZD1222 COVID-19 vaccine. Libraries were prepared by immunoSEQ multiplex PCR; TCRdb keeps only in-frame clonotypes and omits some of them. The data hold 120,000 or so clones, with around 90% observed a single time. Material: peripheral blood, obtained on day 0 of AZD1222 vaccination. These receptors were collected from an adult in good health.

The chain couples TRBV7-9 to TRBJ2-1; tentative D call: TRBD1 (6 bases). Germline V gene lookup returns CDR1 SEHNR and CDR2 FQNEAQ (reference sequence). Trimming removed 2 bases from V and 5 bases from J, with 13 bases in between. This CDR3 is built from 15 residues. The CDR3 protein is CASSLQGRDNNEQFF. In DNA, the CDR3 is TGTGCCAGCAGCTTACAAGGCAGGGACAACAATGAGCAGTTCTTC.

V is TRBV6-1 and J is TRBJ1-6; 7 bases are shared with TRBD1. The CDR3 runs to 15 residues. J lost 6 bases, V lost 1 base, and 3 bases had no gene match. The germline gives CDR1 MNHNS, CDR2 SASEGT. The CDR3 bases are TGTGCCAGCAGTGAAGGGACAGGCTTTAATTCACCCCTCCACTTT. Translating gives CASSEGTGFNSPLHF.

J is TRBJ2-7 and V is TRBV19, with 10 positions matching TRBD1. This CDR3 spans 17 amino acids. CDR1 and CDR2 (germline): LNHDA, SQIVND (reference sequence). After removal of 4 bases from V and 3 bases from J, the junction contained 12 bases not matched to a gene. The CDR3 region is CASSTIGRDRGYYEQYF. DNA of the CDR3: TGTGCCAGTAGTACCATAGGACGGGACAGGGGCTACTACGAGCAGTACTTC. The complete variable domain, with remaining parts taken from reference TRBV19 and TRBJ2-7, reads DGGITQSPKYLFRKEGQNVTLSCEQNLNHDAMYWYRQDPGQGLRLIYYSQIVNDFQKGDIAEGYSVSREKKESFPLTVTSAQKNPTAFYLCASSTIGRDRGYYEQYFGPGTRLTVT.

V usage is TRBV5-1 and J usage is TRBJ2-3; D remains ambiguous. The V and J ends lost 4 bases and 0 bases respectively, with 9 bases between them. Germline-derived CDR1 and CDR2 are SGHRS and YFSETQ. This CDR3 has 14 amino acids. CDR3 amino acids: CASSLPASTDTQYF. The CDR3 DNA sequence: TGCGCCAGCAGCCTCCCCGCGAGCACAGATACGCAGTATTTT. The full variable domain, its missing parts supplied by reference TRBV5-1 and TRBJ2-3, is KAGVTQTPRYLIKTRGQQVTLSCSPISGHRSVSWYQQTPGQGLQFLFEYFSETQRNKGNFPGRFSGRQFSNSRSEMNVSTLELGDSALYLCASSLPASTDTQYFGPGTRLTVL.

The CDR3 loop reads CASSQRTGAYEQYF. The CDR3 DNA reads as TGTGCCAGCAGCCAAAGGACAGGGGCCTACGAGCAGTACTTC. The chain recombines TRBV3-1 (or the pseudogene TRBV3-2) with TRBJ2-7; TRBD1 aligns across 9 bases. Looked up from germline, CDR1 is LGHDT and CDR2 is YNNKEL (reference sequence). The length of the CDR3 is 14 residues. J gave up 2 bases and V 2 bases, and 1 base lay outside the gene matches.

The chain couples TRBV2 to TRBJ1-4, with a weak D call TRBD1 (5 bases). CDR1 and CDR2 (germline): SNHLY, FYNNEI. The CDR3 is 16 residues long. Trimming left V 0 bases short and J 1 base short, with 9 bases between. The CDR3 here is CASSEALGGTNEKLFF. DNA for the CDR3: TGTGCCAGCAGTGAAGCGCTTGGGGGAACTAATGAAAAACTGTTTTTT. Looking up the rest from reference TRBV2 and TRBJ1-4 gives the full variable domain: EPEVTQTPSHQVTQMGQEVILRCVPISNHLYFYWYRQILGQKVEFLVSFYNNEISEKSEIFDDQFSVERPDGSNFTLKIRSTKLEDSAMYFCASSEALGGTNEKLFFGSGTQLSVL.

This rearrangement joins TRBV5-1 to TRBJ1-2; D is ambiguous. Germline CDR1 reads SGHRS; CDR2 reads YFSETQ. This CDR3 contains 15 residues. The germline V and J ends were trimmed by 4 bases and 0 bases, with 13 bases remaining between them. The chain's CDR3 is CASSPQLGANYGYTF. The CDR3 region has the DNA TGCGCCAGCAGCCCCCAGTTGGGAGCTAACTATGGCTACACCTTC.

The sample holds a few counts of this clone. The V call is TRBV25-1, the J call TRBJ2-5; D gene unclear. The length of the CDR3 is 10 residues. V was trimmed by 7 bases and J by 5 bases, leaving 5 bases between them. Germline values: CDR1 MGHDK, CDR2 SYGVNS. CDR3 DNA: TGTGCCAGCATCGGCGAGACCCAGTACTTC. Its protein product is CASIGETQYF.

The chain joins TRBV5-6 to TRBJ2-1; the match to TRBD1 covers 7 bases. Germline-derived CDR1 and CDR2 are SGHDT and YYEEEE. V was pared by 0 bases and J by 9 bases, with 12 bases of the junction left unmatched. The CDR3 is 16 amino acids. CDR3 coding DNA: TGTGCCAGCAGCTTGGCGAGGCGGCCGAGACAGGGTGAGCAGTTCTTC. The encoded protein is CASSLARRPRQGEQFF.

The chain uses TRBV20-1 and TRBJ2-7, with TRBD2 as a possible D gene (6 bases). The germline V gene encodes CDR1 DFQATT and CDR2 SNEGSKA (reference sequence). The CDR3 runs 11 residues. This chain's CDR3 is CSGTSTYEQYF. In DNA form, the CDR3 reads TGCAGCGGGACTTCTACCTACGAGCAGTACTTC.

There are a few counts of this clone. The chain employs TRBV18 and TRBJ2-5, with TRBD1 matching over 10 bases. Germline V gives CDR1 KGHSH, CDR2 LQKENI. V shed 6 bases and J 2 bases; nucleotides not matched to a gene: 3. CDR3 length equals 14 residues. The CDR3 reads CASSRDRGQETQYF. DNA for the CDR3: TGTGCCAGCTCTCGGGACAGGGGACAAGAGACCCAGTACTTC.